This T cell receptor beta chain was identified in a study of T cell changes during pregnancy in multiple sclerosis. Measured with immunoSEQ multiplex PCR; TCRdb has only the in-frame clones, and not every one. Counted here are tens of thousands of clones, 88% occurring once; the ten biggest clones make up approximately 5.3%. CDR1 and CDR2 (germline): MNHNY, SVGAGI (reference sequence). The CDR3 runs 13 residues. The V end lost 0 bases, the J end lost 4 bases, and 6 bases lay between the germline ends. This sequence originates from a female donor in good health, enrolled as a control in a pregnancy study. The input for sequencing was peripheral blood, taken in the first trimester of pregnancy. The chain is built from TRBV6-6 and TRBJ2-5, with D possibly matching TRBD1 (5 bases). CDR3 in amino acids: CASSYSRGETQYF. CDR3 coding DNA: TGTGCCAGCAGTTACTCAAGGGGAGAGACCCAGTACTTC.